The clone carrying this T cell receptor beta chain was seen a few times. Its cognate antigen is unknown. Single TCR cDNA molecules each had their own unique molecular identifier. MiXCR was run by TCRdb on the 5' RACE reads, yielding one entry per CDR3 protein. The sample consists of about 82,000 distinct CDR3 sequences, around 13% of them appearing once. The time point: sample taken at primary tumor resection. No cell sorting; template was whole RNA from tumor, lung tissue or PBMC. This sample is part of a study of spatial heterogeneity in lung cancer. General study results and limits: Expanded tumor TCRs that were ubiquitous appeared in blood more at resection than follow-up.

This CDR3 is built from 15 residues. In germline, CDR1 is SGHDT, CDR2 YYEEEE. Trimming took 5 bases from V and 4 from J, leaving 18 bases between them. The chain carries TRBV5-6 and TRBJ1-2; D remains unclear. The specimen was PBMCs, collected at surgery. This TCR derives from a male donor with early-stage non-small cell lung cancer. CDR3 coding DNA: TGTGCCAGCAGTTTCAGGCGCAACCCCCTCTATGGCTACACCTTC. Translated, it gives CASSFRRNPLYGYTF.